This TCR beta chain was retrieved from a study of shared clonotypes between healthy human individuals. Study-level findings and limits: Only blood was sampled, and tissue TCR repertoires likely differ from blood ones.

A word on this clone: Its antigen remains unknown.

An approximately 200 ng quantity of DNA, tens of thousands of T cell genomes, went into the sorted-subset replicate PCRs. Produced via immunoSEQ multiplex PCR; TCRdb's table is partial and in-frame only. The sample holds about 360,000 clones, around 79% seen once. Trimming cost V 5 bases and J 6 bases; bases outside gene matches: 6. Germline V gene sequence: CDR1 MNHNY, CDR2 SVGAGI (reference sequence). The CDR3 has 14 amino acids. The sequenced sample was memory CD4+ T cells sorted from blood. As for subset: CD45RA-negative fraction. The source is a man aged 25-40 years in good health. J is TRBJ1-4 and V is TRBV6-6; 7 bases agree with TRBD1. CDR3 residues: CASSPTGLYEKLFF. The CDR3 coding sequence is TGTGCCAGCAGTCCGACAGGGCTTTATGAAAAACTGTTTTTT.